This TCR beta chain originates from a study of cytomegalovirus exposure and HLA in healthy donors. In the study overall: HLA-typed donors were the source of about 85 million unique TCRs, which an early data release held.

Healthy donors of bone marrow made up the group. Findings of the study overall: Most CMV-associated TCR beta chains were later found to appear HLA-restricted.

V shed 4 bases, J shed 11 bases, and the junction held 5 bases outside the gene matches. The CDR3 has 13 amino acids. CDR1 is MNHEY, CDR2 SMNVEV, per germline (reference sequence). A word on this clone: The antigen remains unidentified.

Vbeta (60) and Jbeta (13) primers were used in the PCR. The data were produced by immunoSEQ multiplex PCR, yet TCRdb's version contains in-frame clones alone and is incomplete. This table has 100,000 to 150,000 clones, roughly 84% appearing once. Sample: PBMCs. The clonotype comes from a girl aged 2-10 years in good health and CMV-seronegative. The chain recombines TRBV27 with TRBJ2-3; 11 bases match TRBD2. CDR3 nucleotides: TGTGCCAGCAGTTCACTAGCGGGAGTCGAGCAGTATTTT. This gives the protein CASSSLAGVEQYF.